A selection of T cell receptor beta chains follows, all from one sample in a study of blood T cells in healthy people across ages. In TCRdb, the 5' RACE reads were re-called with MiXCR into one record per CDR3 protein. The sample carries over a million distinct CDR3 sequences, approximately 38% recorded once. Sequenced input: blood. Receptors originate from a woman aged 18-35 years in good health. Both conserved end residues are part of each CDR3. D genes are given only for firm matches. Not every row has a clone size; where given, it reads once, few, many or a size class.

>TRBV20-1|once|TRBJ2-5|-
TGCAGTGCTAGCCAGCCTGGGGTGAAAAAAGAGACCCAGTACTTC
CSASQPGVKKETQYF
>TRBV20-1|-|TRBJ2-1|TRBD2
TGCAGTGCAGAAGTGTCGGGGGGGCATTACAATGAGCAGTTCTTC
CSAEVSGGHYNEQFF
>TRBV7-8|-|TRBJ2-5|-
TGTGCCAGCAGCGTGGCCAGGGCTCAAGAGACCCAGTACTTC
CASSVARAQETQYF
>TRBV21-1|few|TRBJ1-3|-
TGTGCCAGCAGCAACGTTGTTTACAAAGTCACCATATATTTT
CASSNVVYKVTIYF
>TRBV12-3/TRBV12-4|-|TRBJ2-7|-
TGTGCCAGCAGTTTCCTACCGGGGGCCTCCAACTACGAGCAGTACTTC
CASSFLPGASNYEQYF
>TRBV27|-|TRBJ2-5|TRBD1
TGTGCCAGCAGTTTCCTCAAGCTTGGACAGGGAAAGACCCAGTACTTC
CASSFLKLGQGKTQYF
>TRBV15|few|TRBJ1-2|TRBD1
TGTGCCACCAGCCCACCGACGACAGGGGCTTATGGCTACACCTTC
CATSPPTTGAYGYTF
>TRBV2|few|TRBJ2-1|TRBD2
TGTGCCAGCAGTGAAGCGCTTGGGGGGGGCAATGAGCAGTTCTTC
CASSEALGGGNEQFF
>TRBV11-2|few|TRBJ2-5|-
TGTGCCAGCAGTCAATACGGGGGCGATGAGACCCAGTACTTC
CASSQYGGDETQYF
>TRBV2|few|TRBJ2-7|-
TGTGCCAGCAGTGGGACTGCCGCCGGCTACGAGCAGTACTTC
CASSGTAAGYEQYF
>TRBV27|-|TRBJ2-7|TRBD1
TGTGCCAGCAGTTGGGCCGGGACAGAAGCCTACGAGCAGTACTTC
CASSWAGTEAYEQYF
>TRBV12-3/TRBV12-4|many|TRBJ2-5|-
TGTGCCAGCAGTTTTCGTGCGGGAGAGACCCAGTACTTC
CASSFRAGETQYF
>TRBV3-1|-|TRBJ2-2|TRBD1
TGTGCCAGCAGCCAAGGGGACAGAAACACCGGGGAGCTGTTTTTT
CASSQGDRNTGELFF
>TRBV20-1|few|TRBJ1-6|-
TGCAGTGCTAGTGGGCTGGTATCACCCCTCCACTTT
CSASGLVSPLHF
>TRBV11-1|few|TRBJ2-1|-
TGTGCCAGCAGCTGGGGGGATCATGAGCAGTTCTTC
CASSWGDHEQFF
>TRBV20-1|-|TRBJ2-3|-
TGCAGTGCCAAGGGGGAGGAGTGGTTTGGCACAGATACGCAGTATTTT
CSAKGEEWFGTDTQYF
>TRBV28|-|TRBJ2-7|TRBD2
TGTGCCGGCAGTCAGCCGACTAGCGGGGGGCCCACGGCTCTCTCATACGAGCAGTACTTC
CAGSQPTSGGPTALSYEQYF
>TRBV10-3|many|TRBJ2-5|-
TGTGCCATGGGCGGATGGGAGACCCAGTACTTC
CAMGGWETQYF
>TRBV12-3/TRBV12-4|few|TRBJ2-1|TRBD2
TGTGCCAGCAGTTATGGGACTAGCTGGGATGAGCAGTTCTTC
CASSYGTSWDEQFF
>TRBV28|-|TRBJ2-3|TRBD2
TGTGCCAGCAGTCCCCCCCATATCGGGGGGGCCTCAGATACGCAGTATTTT
CASSPPHIGGASDTQYF
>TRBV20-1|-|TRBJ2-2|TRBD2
TGCAGTGCCTACTCTAGCGGCCCCGGGGAGCTGTTTTTT
CSAYSSGPGELFF
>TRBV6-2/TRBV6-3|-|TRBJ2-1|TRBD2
TGTGCCAGCAGTTACTCTAGCGGGATACCCAATGAGCAGTTCTTC
CASSYSSGIPNEQFF
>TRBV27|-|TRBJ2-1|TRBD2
TGTGCCAGCAGTAAAACCGGGACTAACGAGATCGGTGAGCAGTTCTTC
CASSKTGTNEIGEQFF
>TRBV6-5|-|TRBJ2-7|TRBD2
TGTGCCAGCAGTTACTCCAGGACTAGCGGGGGATCTAGCCCCTACGAGCAGTACTTC
CASSYSRTSGGSSPYEQYF
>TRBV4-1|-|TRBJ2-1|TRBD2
TGTGCCAGCAGCCGAGGACTAGCGGGGGGTGGTGAGCAGTTCTTC
CASSRGLAGGGEQFF
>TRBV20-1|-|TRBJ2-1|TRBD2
TGCAGTGCTAGCCCCACTAGCGGGAGACTCAGTCTGCAGTTCTTC
CSASPTSGRLSLQFF
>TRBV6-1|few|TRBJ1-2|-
TGTGCCAGCAGTGAAGCGCAGCGGGGCTATGGCTACACCTTC
CASSEAQRGYGYTF
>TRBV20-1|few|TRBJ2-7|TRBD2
TGCAGTGCTTGGACTAGCGGGGCCACCTACGAGCAGTACTTC
CSAWTSGATYEQYF
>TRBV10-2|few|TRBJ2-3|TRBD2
TGCGCCAGCAGTGAGTCTGGCGGGGGGGCAGATACGCAGTATTTT
CASSESGGGADTQYF
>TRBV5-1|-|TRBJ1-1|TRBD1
TGCGCCAGCAGAGGGGCCGGGACAGCTAACACTGAAGCTTTCTTT
CASRGAGTANTEAFF